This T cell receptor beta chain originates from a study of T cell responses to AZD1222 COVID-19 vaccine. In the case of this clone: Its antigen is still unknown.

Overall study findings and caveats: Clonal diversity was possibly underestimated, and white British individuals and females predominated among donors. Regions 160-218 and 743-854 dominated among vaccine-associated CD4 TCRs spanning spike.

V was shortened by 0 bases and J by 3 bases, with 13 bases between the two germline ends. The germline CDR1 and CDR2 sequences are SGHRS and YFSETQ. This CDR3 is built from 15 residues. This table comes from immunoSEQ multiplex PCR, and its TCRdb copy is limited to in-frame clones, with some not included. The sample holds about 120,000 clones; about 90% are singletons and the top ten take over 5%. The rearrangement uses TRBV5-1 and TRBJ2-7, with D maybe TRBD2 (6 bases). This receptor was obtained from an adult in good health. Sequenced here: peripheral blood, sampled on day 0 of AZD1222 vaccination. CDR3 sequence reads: CASSLESGSYYEQYF. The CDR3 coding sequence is TGCGCCAGCAGCTTGGAGTCCGGGAGCTACTACGAGCAGTACTTC.